A single sample gave rise to the 22 T cell receptor beta chains below, sequenced in a study of blood T cell repertoires in COVID-19 (dated by TCRdb to the early 2020s). Library construction relied on the immunoSEQ multiplex PCR assay. TCRdb took this table from immuneACCESS and kept in-frame rearrangements with V and J called. Such tables lack part of the clones; where checked against another copy, unresolved V genes explain under half of the gap, and the rest is unexplained. The sample has 200,000 to 250,000 clones on record, about 80% of them singletons. The top ten clonotypes cover 1.8% of the sample. The sequenced sample consisted of PBMCs or T cells enriched from blood (not recorded which). Receptor source: a man between 60 and 75 years old who had recovered from COVID-19.

The J gene is TRBJ2-7, the V gene TRBV12-3 or TRBV12-4; 7 positions match TRBD1. V shed 6 bases, J shed 5 bases, and the junction held 7 bases outside the gene matches. The CDR3 extends over 13 amino acids. CDR3 bases: TGTGCCAGCAGGTCCGGGACAGAAAACGAGCAGTACTTC. This gives the protein CASRSGTENEQYF.

The rearrangement joins TRBV10-2 to TRBJ1-1; TRBD1 might be the D (5 bases). In germline, CDR1 is WSHSY, CDR2 SAAADI. This CDR3 is built from 18 residues. Trimming took off 0 bases at V and 11 bases at J, with 28 bases between the two ends. The CDR3 DNA reads TGCGCCAGCAGTGAGTCAAGGCAGAGGTTGACAGCTCTGGGTCTGGCTTTCTTT. It yields the protein CASSESRQRLTALGLAFF.

The rearrangement links TRBV12-3 or TRBV12-4 to TRBJ1-2, with TRBD1 matching 7 bases. The CDR3 runs 13 residues. After removal of 8 bases from V and 8 bases from J, the junction contained 11 bases not matched to a gene. CDR3 nucleotide sequence: TGTGCCAGCGGTACCAAGGGGGCAGGCGGCTACACCTTC. It encodes CASGTKGAGGYTF.

This clone was seen only once. J is TRBJ2-7 and V is TRBV5-1; D unresolved. The CDR3 has 15 residues. Trimming took 0 bases from V and 6 from J, leaving 16 bases between them. Germline CDR1 SGHRS, CDR2 YFSETQ. For the CDR3, the DNA is TGCGCCAGCAGCTTGGCCCTTCGATCTCTTAGCGAGCAGTACTTC. Translated, it gives CASSLALRSLSEQYF.

The table lists this clone with a few counts. V gene TRBV10-3 combines with J gene TRBJ1-1, with 9 bases matching TRBD1. V lost 3 bases and J lost 11; bases outside the gene matches: 13. Germline V gives CDR1 ENHRY, CDR2 SYGVKD. This CDR3 is 15 amino acids long. The CDR3 protein is CAISDHGQGSGEAFF. CDR3 nucleotides: TGTGCCATCAGTGACCACGGACAGGGGAGCGGCGAGGCTTTCTTT.

The chain uses TRBV10-3 and TRBJ1-3; D is undetermined. This CDR3 contains 13 residues. The V gene's germline CDR1 is ENHRY and CDR2 SYGVKD. V lost 4 bases and J lost 4, with 8 bases in between. The CDR3 DNA sequence: TGTGCCATCAGTGGCGGGAGAGGAAACACCATATATTTT. It yields the protein CAISGGRGNTIYF.

This clone has a handful of counts. The CDR3 DNA is TGTGCCAGCAGCTCCCACGGCGGCCTTATGGGGACCCAGTACTTC. Its protein is CASSSHGGLMGTQYF. The V and J genes are TRBV7-3 and TRBJ2-5; D unclear. Germline lookup yields CDR1 SGHTA and CDR2 FQGTGA. CDR3 length: 15 residues. The ends were cut back, 4 bases at V and 7 bases at J, with 19 bases in the middle.

The rearrangement uses TRBV5-6 and TRBJ1-3, with 7 bases that match TRBD1. Germline V lookup: CDR1 SGHDT, CDR2 YYEEEE. The CDR3 runs to 16 residues. Trimming removed 2 bases from V and 0 bases from J; junction bases left unmatched: 5. The DNA for the CDR3 is TGTGCCAGCAGCTTTGATTCAGGGGGCTCTGGAAACACCATATATTTT. Encoded protein: CASSFDSGGSGNTIYF. Full variable domain (rest looked up from reference TRBV5-6 and TRBJ1-3): DAGVTQSPTHLIKTRGQQVTLRCSPKSGHDTVSWYQQALGQGPQFIFQYYEEEERQRGNFPDRFSGHQFPNYSSELNVNALLLGDSALYLCASSFDSGGSGNTIYFGEGSWLTVV.

This clone has a single count. The rearrangement links TRBV3-1 (or the pseudogene TRBV3-2) to TRBJ2-5; tentative D call: TRBD1 (6 bases). The CDR3 extends over 13 amino acids. The germline V and J ends were trimmed by 5 bases and 5 bases, with 12 bases remaining between them. The germline CDR1 and CDR2 sequences are LGHDT and YNNKEL (reference sequence). CDR3 in amino acids: CASSKQGPETQYF. CDR3 DNA sequence: TGTGCCAGCAGCAAACAGGGCCCGGAGACCCAGTACTTC.

The V gene is TRBV7-9, the J gene TRBJ1-1, with 7 bases that match TRBD1. CDR3 length equals 11 residues. Trimming removed 5 bases from V and 12 bases from J; junction bases left unmatched: 6. Germline V CDR1 and CDR2: SEHNR, FQNEAQ (reference sequence). The CDR3 region is CASSLEGAPFF. The CDR3 DNA is TGTGCCAGCAGCCTCGAGGGGGCACCTTTCTTT.

The V gene is TRBV19, the J gene TRBJ1-5; 7 positions match TRBD1. Losses at the gene ends were 4 bases for V and 1 base for J; bases not matched to a gene: 1. CDR1 and CDR2 (germline): LNHDA, SQIVND (reference sequence). The CDR3 totals 14 residues. In nucleotides, the CDR3 is TGTGCCAGTAGTAAGGACAGGAGCAATCAGCCCCAGCATTTT. Protein: CASSKDRSNQPQHF.

The genes are TRBV11-1 and TRBJ2-1, with TRBD2 matching over 10 bases. Germline V gene sequence: CDR1 SGHAT, CDR2 FQDESV (reference sequence). CDR3 length equals 16 residues. V gave up 5 bases and J gave up 1 base; unmatched junction bases: 5. CDR3 bases: TGTGCCAGCAGCCGAAGCGGGGGGGCGTCCTACAATGAGCAGTTCTTC. Protein sequence: CASSRSGGASYNEQFF. Using reference TRBV11-1 and TRBJ2-1 for the parts outside the CDR3, the full variable domain is EAEVAQSPRYKITEKSQAVAFWCDPISGHATLYWYRQILGQGPELLVQFQDESVVDDSQLPKDRFSAERLKGVDSTLKIQPAELGDSAMYLCASSRSGGASYNEQFFGPGTRLTVL.

The gene calls are TRBV7-8 and TRBJ1-1, with a possible D match to TRBD1 (5 bases). Germline CDR1 is SGHVS and CDR2 is FQNEAQ. V lost 1 base and J 1 base, leaving 10 bases between the germline ends. The CDR3 is 15 amino acids. The CDR3: CASSLVGQGNTEAFF. In DNA, the CDR3 is TGTGCCAGCAGCTTAGTCGGCCAGGGGAACACTGAAGCTTTCTTT.

The chain combines TRBV5-6 with TRBJ1-2; D is unclear. V was shortened by 0 bases and J by 4 bases, with 7 bases between the two germline ends. The CDR3 contains 13 residues. Germline V lookup: CDR1 SGHDT, CDR2 YYEEEE. The CDR3 nucleotides read TGTGCCAGCAGCTTGGCTAGTTCCTATGGCTACACCTTC. It is translated as CASSLASSYGYTF.

The chain combines TRBV11-3 with TRBJ2-7; D might be TRBD1 (5 bases). The CDR3 is 15 residues long. The germline V gene encodes CDR1 SGHNT and CDR2 YENEEA. The germline V and J ends were trimmed by 3 bases and 1 base, with 13 bases remaining between them. The CDR3 bases are TGTGCCAGCAGCTTTGGGGCCGGGTTGTCCTACGAGCAGTACTTC. Protein sequence: CASSFGAGLSYEQYF.

J is TRBJ1-1 and V is TRBV20-1; no reliable D call. The CDR3 extends over 11 amino acids. V dropped 0 bases and J dropped 11 bases, with 10 bases sitting between them. The germline CDR1 and CDR2 sequences are DFQATT and SNEGSKA (reference sequence). The CDR3 loop is CSARDSSFAFF. In nucleotides, the CDR3 is TGCAGTGCTAGAGATTCGAGCTTTGCTTTCTTT.

The chain joins TRBV5-6 to TRBJ1-5, with 7 bases aligning to TRBD1. There are 15 residues in the CDR3. V was pared by 4 bases and J by 2 bases, with 6 bases of the junction left unmatched. CDR1 is SGHDT and CDR2 is YYEEEE in the germline V gene. The CDR3 reads CASSTQGTGNQPQHF. CDR3 DNA: TGTGCCAGCAGCACACAGGGGACCGGCAATCAGCCCCAGCATTTT. The full variable domain, completed using reference TRBV5-6 and TRBJ1-5, is DAGVTQSPTHLIKTRGQQVTLRCSPKSGHDTVSWYQQALGQGPQFIFQYYEEEERQRGNFPDRFSGHQFPNYSSELNVNALLLGDSALYLCASSTQGTGNQPQHFGDGTRLSIL.

The chain couples TRBV19 to TRBJ2-1, with D perhaps TRBD2 (6 bases). From germline, CDR1 is LNHDA and CDR2 SQIVND (reference sequence). V dropped 4 bases and J dropped 5 bases, with 15 bases sitting between them. The CDR3 sequence is 15 residues long. This CDR3 is CASSRGTPPNNEQFF. The CDR3 nucleotides are TGTGCCAGTAGTAGAGGGACTCCTCCGAACAATGAGCAGTTCTTC.

The J gene is TRBJ1-6, the V gene TRBV6-5; D might be TRBD1 (6 bases). CDR3 size: 13 residues. The ends were cut back, 10 bases at V and 4 bases at J, with 11 bases in the middle. The germline V gene has CDR1 MNHEY and CDR2 SVGAGI. The CDR3 sequence is CATRTDYNSPLHF. The CDR3 nucleotides read TGTGCCACCCGGACAGATTATAATTCACCCCTCCACTTT.

The gene calls are TRBV7-9 and TRBJ1-1, with 8 bases that match TRBD1. The germline V gene encodes CDR1 SEHNR and CDR2 FQNEAQ (reference sequence). The CDR3 consists of 15 residues. J lost 5 bases, V lost 2 bases, and 7 bases had no gene match. In DNA, the CDR3 is TGTGCCAGCAGCTTATTTTCAGGGGGCCATACTGAAGCTTTCTTT. Translated: CASSLFSGGHTEAFF.

This clone has only one observation. The gene calls are TRBV7-2 and TRBJ2-3, with TRBD2 identical over 11 bases. The V segment lost 5 bases and the J segment 5 bases; nucleotides outside the gene matches: 6. This CDR3 is 15 amino acids long. Germline V gives CDR1 SGHTA, CDR2 FQGNSA. The CDR3 protein is CASSLSGGAIDTQYF. The CDR3 DNA follows: TGTGCCAGCAGCCTTAGCGGGGGGGCGATAGATACGCAGTATTTT. Full variable domain (remainder filled in from reference TRBV7-2 and TRBJ2-3): GAGVSQSPSNKVTEKGKDVELRCDPISGHTALYWYRQSLGQGLEFLIYFQGNSAPDKSGLPSDRFSAERTGGSVSTLTIQRTQQEDSAVYLCASSLSGGAIDTQYFGPGTRLTVL.

The V call is TRBV3-1 (or the pseudogene TRBV3-2), the J call TRBJ1-6; D call uncertain. The CDR3 covers 11 residues. Deletions cut 4 bases from V and 14 bases from J, with 9 bases between. CDR1 is LGHDT and CDR2 is YNNKEL in the germline V gene (reference sequence). CDR3 protein: CASSRVYSLHF. CDR3 DNA: TGTGCCAGCAGCCGCGTTTATTCCCTCCACTTT.